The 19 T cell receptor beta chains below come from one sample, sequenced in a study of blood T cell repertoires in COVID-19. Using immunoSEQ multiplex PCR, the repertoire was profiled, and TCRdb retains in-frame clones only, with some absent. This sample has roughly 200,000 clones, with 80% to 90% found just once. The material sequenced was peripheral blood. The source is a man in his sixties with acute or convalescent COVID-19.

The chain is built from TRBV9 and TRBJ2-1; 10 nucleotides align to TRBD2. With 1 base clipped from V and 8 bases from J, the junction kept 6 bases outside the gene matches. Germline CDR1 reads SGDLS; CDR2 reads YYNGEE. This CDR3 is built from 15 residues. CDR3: CASSVRTSGAHEQFF. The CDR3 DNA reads TGTGCCAGCAGCGTAAGAACTAGCGGGGCGCATGAGCAGTTCTTC.

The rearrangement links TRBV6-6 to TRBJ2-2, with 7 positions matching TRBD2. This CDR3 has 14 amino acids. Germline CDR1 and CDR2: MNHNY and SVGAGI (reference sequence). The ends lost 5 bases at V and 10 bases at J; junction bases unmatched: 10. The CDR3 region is CASSPRGEGSELFF. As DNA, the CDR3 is TGTGCCAGCAGTCCCCGGGGGGAGGGATCGGAGCTGTTTTTT.

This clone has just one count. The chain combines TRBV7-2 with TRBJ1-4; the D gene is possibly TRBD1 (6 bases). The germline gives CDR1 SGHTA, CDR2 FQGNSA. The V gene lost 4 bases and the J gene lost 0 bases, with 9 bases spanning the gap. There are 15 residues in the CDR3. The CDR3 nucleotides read TGTGCCAGCAGCTCCCGGACAGCAACTAATGAAAAACTGTTTTTT. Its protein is CASSSRTATNEKLFF.

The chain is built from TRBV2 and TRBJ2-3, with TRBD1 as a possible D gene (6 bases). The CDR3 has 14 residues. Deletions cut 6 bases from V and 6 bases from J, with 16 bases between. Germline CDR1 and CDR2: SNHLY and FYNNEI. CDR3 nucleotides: TGTGCCAGCAGACGGGACACCACATTGGATACGCAGTATTTT. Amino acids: CASRRDTTLDTQYF.

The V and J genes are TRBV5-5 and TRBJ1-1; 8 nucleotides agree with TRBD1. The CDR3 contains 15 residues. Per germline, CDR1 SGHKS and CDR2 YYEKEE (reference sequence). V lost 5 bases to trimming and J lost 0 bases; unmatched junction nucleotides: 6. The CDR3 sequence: CASRRTGTMNTEAFF. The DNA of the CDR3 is TGTGCCAGCAGGCGGACAGGGACTATGAACACTGAAGCTTTCTTT. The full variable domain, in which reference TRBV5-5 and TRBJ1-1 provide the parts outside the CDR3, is DAGVTQSPTHLIKTRGQQVTLRCSPISGHKSVSWYQQVLGQGPQFIFQYYEKEERGRGNFPDRFSARQFPNYSSELNVNALLLGDSALYLCASRRTGTMNTEAFFGQGTRLTVV.

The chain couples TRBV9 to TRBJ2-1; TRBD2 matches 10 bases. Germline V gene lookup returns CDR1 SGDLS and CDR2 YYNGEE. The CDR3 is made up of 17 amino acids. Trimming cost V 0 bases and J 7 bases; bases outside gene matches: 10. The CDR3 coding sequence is TGTGCCAGCAGCGTAGCTCCCCAGCGGGAGGGCCAAAATGAGCAGTTCTTC. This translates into CASSVAPQREGQNEQFF.

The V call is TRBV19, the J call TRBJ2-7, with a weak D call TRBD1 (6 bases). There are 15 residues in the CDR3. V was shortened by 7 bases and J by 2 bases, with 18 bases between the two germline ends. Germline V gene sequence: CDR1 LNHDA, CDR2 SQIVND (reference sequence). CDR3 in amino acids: CASTLTGTLPYEQYF. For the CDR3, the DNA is TGTGCCAGTACCCTCACCGGGACACTTCCCTACGAGCAGTACTTC.

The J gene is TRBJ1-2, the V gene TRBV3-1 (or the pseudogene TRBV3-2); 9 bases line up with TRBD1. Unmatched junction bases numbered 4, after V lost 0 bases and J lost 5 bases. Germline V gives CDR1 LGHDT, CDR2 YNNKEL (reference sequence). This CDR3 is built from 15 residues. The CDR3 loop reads CASSQDGTGNYGYTF. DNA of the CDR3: TGTGCCAGCAGCCAAGATGGGACAGGGAATTATGGCTACACCTTC.

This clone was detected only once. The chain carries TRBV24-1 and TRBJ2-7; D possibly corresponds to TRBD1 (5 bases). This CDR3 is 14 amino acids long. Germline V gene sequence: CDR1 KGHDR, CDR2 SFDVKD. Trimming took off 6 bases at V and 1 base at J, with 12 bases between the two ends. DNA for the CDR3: TGTGCCACCAGTAAACCGGACAAGTCCTACGAGCAGTACTTC. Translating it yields CATSKPDKSYEQYF.

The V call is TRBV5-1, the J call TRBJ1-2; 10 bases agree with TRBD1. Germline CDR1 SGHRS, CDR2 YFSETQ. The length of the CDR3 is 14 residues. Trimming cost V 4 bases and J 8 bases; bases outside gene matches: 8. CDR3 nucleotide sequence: TGCGCCAGCAGCATCGAGGGACAGGGGTTCGGCTACACCTTC. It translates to CASSIEGQGFGYTF.

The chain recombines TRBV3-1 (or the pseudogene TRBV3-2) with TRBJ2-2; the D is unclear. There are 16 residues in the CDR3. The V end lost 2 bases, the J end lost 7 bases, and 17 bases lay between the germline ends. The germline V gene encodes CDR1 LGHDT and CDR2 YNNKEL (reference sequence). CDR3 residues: CASSQNEMRGGGELFF. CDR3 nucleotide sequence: TGTGCCAGCAGCCAAAACGAAATGAGAGGCGGCGGGGAGCTGTTTTTT.

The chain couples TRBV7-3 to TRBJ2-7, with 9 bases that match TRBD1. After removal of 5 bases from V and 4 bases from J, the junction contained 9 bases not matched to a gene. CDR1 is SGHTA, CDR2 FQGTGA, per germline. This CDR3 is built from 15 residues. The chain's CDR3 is CASSQGTGFGYEQYF. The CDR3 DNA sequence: TGTGCCAGCAGCCAAGGGACAGGGTTTGGGTACGAGCAGTACTTC.

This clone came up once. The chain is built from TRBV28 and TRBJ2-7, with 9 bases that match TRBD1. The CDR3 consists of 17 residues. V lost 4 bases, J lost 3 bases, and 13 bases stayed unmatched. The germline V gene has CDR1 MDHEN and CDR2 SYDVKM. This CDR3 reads CASSSTWGTGRGYEQYF. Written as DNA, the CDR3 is TGTGCCAGCAGTTCCACTTGGGGGACAGGGAGAGGCTACGAGCAGTACTTC.

CDR3 sequence: CASSPAAGMNTEAFF. CDR3 sequence (DNA): TGTGCCAGCTCACCCGCGGCCGGAATGAACACTGAAGCTTTCTTT. The genes are TRBV18 and TRBJ1-1; D is uncertain. There are 15 residues in the CDR3. V dropped 3 bases and J dropped 0 bases, with 11 bases sitting between them. From germline, CDR1 is KGHSH and CDR2 LQKENI. Based on the CDR3 plus reference TRBV18 and TRBJ1-1, the full variable domain is NAGVMQNPRHLVRRRGQEARLRCSPMKGHSHVYWYRQLPEEGLKFMVYLQKENIIDESGMPKERFSAEFPKEGPSILRIQQVVRGDSAAYFCASSPAAGMNTEAFFGQGTRLTVV.

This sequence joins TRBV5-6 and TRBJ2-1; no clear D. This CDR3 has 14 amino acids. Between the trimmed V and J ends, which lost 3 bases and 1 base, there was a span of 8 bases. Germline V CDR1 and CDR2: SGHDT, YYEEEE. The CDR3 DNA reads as TGTGCCAGCAGCTCATTCACATCCTACAATGAGCAGTTCTTC. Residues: CASSSFTSYNEQFF.

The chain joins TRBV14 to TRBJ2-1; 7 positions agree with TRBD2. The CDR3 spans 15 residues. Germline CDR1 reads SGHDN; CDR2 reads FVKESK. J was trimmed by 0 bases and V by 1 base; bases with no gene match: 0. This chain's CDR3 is CASSQAGGSYNEQFF. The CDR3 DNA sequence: TGTGCCAGCAGCCAAGCGGGAGGCTCCTACAATGAGCAGTTCTTC. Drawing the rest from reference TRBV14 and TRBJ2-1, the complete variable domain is EAGVTQFPSHSVIEKGQTVTLRCDPISGHDNLYWYRRVMGKEIKFLLHFVKESKQDESGMPNNRFLAERTGGTYSTLKVQPAELEDSGVYFCASSQAGGSYNEQFFGPGTRLTVL.

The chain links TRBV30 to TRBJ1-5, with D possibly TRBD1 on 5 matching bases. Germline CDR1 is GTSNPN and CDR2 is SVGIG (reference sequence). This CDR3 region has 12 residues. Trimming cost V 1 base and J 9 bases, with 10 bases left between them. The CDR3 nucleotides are TGTGCCTGGAGTGAGGGGCGGGGGCCCCAGCATTTT. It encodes CAWSEGRGPQHF.

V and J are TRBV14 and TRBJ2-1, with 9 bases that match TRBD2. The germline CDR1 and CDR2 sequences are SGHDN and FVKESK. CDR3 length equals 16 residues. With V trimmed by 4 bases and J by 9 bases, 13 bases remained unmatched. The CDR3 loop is CASSLNSGSIPGEQFF. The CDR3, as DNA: TGTGCCAGCAGCCTTAATAGCGGGAGTATCCCCGGTGAGCAGTTCTTC. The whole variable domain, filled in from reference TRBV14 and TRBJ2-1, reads EAGVTQFPSHSVIEKGQTVTLRCDPISGHDNLYWYRRVMGKEIKFLLHFVKESKQDESGMPNNRFLAERTGGTYSTLKVQPAELEDSGVYFCASSLNSGSIPGEQFFGPGTRLTVL.

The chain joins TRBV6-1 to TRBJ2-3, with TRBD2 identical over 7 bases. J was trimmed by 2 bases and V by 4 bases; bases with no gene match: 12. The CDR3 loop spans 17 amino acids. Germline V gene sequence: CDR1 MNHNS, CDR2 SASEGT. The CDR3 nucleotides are TGTGCCAGCAGTGCCGGAGATGGGGGGGGACTCACAGATACGCAGTATTTT. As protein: CASSAGDGGGLTDTQYF.